Below, 2 T cell receptor beta chains from the same sample are listed, as sequenced in a study of cytomegalovirus exposure and HLA in healthy donors. With 60 Vbeta and 13 Jbeta primers, the PCR was carried out. Profiling relied on immunoSEQ multiplex PCR, and the TCRdb table lists in-frame clones only, not all of them. The sample records roughly 140,000 clones, 78% being singletons. Input material: PBMCs. These receptors all stem from a female donor in good health and CMV-seronegative.

This sequence joins TRBV14 and TRBJ1-1; the D is unclear. This CDR3 is built from 15 residues. Germline lookup yields CDR1 SGHDN and CDR2 FVKESK. V lost 0 bases to trimming and J lost 0 bases, with 8 bases between them. CDR3 nucleotide sequence: TGTGCCAGCAGCCAAGATCGGTCCATGAACACTGAAGCTTTCTTT. The encoded protein is CASSQDRSMNTEAFF.

This chain uses TRBV7-8 with TRBJ1-1; 7 nucleotides match TRBD1. Trimming cost V 8 bases and J 5 bases; bases outside gene matches: 5. Germline values: CDR1 SGHVS, CDR2 FQNEAQ. The CDR3 runs to 12 residues. The CDR3, as DNA: TGTGCCAGCTCCCAGGGGGAGACTGAAGCTTTCTTT. Protein product: CASSQGETEAFF. Full variable domain (remainder filled in from reference TRBV7-8 and TRBJ1-1): GAGVSQSPRYKVAKRGQDVALRCDPISGHVSLFWYQQALGQGPEFLTYFQNEAQLDKSGLPSDRFFAERPEGSVSTLKIQRTQQEDSAVYLCASSQGETEAFFGQGTRLTVV.